This T cell receptor beta chain was profiled in a study of tumor-infiltrating lymphocytes in primary liver carcinoma. Findings of the study overall: Tumor specimens were characterized by a significantly higher top-250-clone fraction than blood (p = 0.039).

TCR beta cDNA was prepared out of roughly 490 ng total RNA by means of a constant-region primer. ARM-PCR, slightly modified, supplied the TCR beta libraries through three nested multiplex PCR rounds. Primers for the first two PCR rounds were TRBV1-TRBV30 forward primers and a C-beta reverse primer (roughly 9 cycles per round). TCRdb re-derived calls from the multiplex PCR reads in MiXCR, one entry per CDR3 protein. The sample holds approximately 40,000 distinct CDR3 sequences; around 72% are singletons and the top ten take 19%. This clonotype has a count of ten or more. Its antigen is undetermined. From unsorted bulk tissue weighing about 20-32 mg, DNA and RNA were co-extracted. The CDR3 is 14 amino acids. The V gene lost 2 bases and the J gene lost 1 base, with 9 bases spanning the gap. The V gene's germline CDR1 is SGDLS and CDR2 YYNGEE.

The clonotype originates from a man between 35 and 55 years old with primary liver carcinoma and hepatitis B virus infection. The chain links TRBV9 to TRBJ1-2; no clear D. Sequencing was carried out using liver tumor tissue from sampling region 2. Subset reported: tumor region T2, inferior pole. CDR3 protein: CASSVMEDNYGYTF. The CDR3 bases are TGTGCCAGCAGCGTTATGGAGGATAACTATGGCTACACCTTC. Full variable domain (remainder filled in from reference TRBV9 and TRBJ1-2): DSGVTQTPKHLITATGQRVTLRCSPRSGDLSVYWYQQSLDQGLQFLIQYYNGEERAKGNILERFSAQQFPDLHSELNLSSLELGDSALYFCASSVMEDNYGYTFGSGTRLTVV.